A selection of T cell receptor beta chains follows, all from one sample in a study of CD8+CD57+ T cells in acquired aplastic anemia. One entry per CDR3 protein, called by TCRdb with MiXCR from the reads. The profile shows hundreds of thousands of distinct CDR3 sequences, around 45% of them singletons. Input material: sorted CD4+, CD8+, or CD8+CD57+ T cells (not recorded which) from PBMCs. The receptors here all came from a human donor with aplastic anemia. Both conserved end residues are part of each CDR3. The D gene is left open where the match is weak. Not all rows give a size; the values are once, few, many and, for expanded clones, a class.

D gene,clone size,J gene,V gene,CDR3 protein,CDR3 DNA
TRBD2,many,TRBJ2-1,TRBV2,CASSERASGNNEQFF,TGTGCCAGCAGTGAGAGAGCTAGCGGTAACAATGAGCAGTTCTTC
-,-,TRBJ2-3,TRBV11-2,CASSFRRDSTDTQYF,TGTGCCAGCAGCTTTCGACGGGACAGCACAGATACGCAGTATTTT
-,many,TRBJ1-1,TRBV29-1,CSVEDGGRQGEAFF,TGCAGCGTTGAAGATGGAGGGCGCCAGGGTGAAGCTTTCTTT
-,-,TRBJ1-6,TRBV27,CASSFGENSPLHF,TGTGCCAGCAGTTTCGGAGAGAATTCACCCCTCCACTTT
-,once,TRBJ1-2,TRBV20-1,CSPWAQSGYTF,TGCAGTCCCTGGGCCCAAAGTGGCTACACCTTC
-,many,TRBJ1-2,TRBV19,CASSIGRTPEGYTF,TGTGCCAGTAGTATAGGGAGGACACCGGAGGGCTACACCTTC
-,once,TRBJ1-1,TRBV6-1,CASSEKDSSEAFF,TGTGCCAGCAGTGAAAAGGACAGCTCAGAAGCTTTCTTT
-,-,TRBJ2-7,TRBV24-1,CATSEDWRALYPSYEQYF,TGTGCCACCAGTGAGGACTGGCGGGCCCTTTATCCCTCCTACGAGCAGTACTTC
TRBD1,-,TRBJ2-2,TRBV2,CASRGDRGGPNTGELFF,TGTGCCAGCAGGGGAGACAGGGGGGGACCGAACACCGGGGAGCTGTTTTTT
-,-,TRBJ1-6,TRBV7-9,CASSAGSSYNSPLHF,TGTGCCAGCAGCGCCGGGAGCTCCTATAATTCACCCCTCCACTTT
TRBD1,few,TRBJ2-5,TRBV29-1,CSVEHRGETQYF,TGCAGCGTTGAGCACAGGGGAGAGACCCAGTACTTC
TRBD1,many,TRBJ2-1,TRBV6-6,CASSPLRTGAYNEQFF,TGTGCCAGCAGCCCCCTACGGACAGGGGCCTACAATGAGCAGTTCTTC
-,many,TRBJ1-1,TRBV5-1,CASSWIGIMNTEAFF,TGCGCCAGCAGCTGGATAGGGATCATGAACACTGAAGCTTTCTTT
-,-,TRBJ1-1,TRBV9,CASSVGSGTGGIEAFF,TGTGCCAGCAGCGTAGGCTCGGGCACGGGGGGCATTGAAGCTTTCTTT
-,many,TRBJ2-3,TRBV19,CASSIDPAGRTDTQYF,TGTGCCAGTAGTATCGATCCGGCGGGACGCACAGATACGCAGTATTTT
-,-,TRBJ2-7,TRBV30,CAWSVGGGSEQYF,TGTGCCTGGAGTGTGGGAGGAGGGAGCGAGCAGTACTTC
TRBD1,many,TRBJ1-1,TRBV5-5,CASSLRKGALYAEAFF,TGTGCCAGCAGCTTGCGGAAGGGGGCGCTTTACGCTGAAGCTTTCTTT
TRBD2,many,TRBJ2-5,TRBV9,CASSPDGGYQETQYF,TGTGCCAGCAGCCCTGACGGGGGGTACCAAGAGACCCAGTACTTC
-,-,TRBJ2-7,TRBV7-2,CASSWPNQNEQYF,TGTGCCAGCAGTTGGCCGAACCAAAACGAGCAGTACTTC
TRBD2,many,TRBJ2-7,TRBV7-9,CASSLYRLAGVYEQYF,TGTGCCAGCAGCTTATATCGGCTAGCGGGAGTTTACGAGCAGTACTTC
TRBD1,-,TRBJ2-3,TRBV9,CASSTDRGTDTQYF,TGTGCCAGCAGCACGGACAGGGGCACAGATACGCAGTATTTT
TRBD1,-,TRBJ1-1,TRBV27,CASSSGQGANTEAFF,TGTGCCAGCAGTTCAGGACAGGGGGCGAACACTGAAGCTTTCTTT
-,-,TRBJ2-1,TRBV20-1,CSASDRAGEGDEQFF,TGCAGTGCCAGCGACAGGGCTGGGGAGGGCGATGAGCAGTTCTTC
-,-,TRBJ1-2,TRBV10-3,CAISQQGTINYGYTF,TGTGCCATCAGTCAGCAGGGGACGATAAACTATGGCTACACCTTC
-,-,TRBJ2-6,TRBV2,CASGTGTPVVLTF,TGTGCCAGCGGAACTGGGACACCAGTCGTCCTGACTTTC
-,few,TRBJ2-3,TRBV2,CASSVPRVSTDTQYF,TGTGCCAGCAGTGTTCCCCGAGTAAGCACAGATACGCAGTATTTT
-,many,TRBJ2-3,TRBV12-3/TRBV12-4,CASSLGGFTDTQYF,TGTGCCAGCAGTTTAGGGGGCTTCACAGATACGCAGTATTTT
-,few,TRBJ1-3,TRBV6-5,CASSLFRMNSGNTIYF,TGTGCCAGCAGTTTGTTCCGTATGAACTCTGGAAACACCATATATTTT
TRBD1,few,TRBJ1-2,TRBV27,CASGQVGPGYTF,TGTGCCAGCGGACAGGTAGGACCGGGCTACACCTTC
-,many,TRBJ2-1,TRBV20-1,CSASVTETYNEQFF,TGCAGTGCTAGTGTGACTGAGACCTACAATGAGCAGTTCTTC
TRBD2,-,TRBJ2-7,TRBV5-1,CASSFELAANSYEQYF,TGCGCCAGCAGCTTCGAACTAGCGGCTAACTCCTACGAGCAGTACTTC
TRBD1,-,TRBJ2-6,TRBV29-1,CSVEGRTGGAGANVLTF,TGCAGCGTTGAAGGCAGGACAGGGGGGGCGGGGGCCAACGTCCTGACTTTC
TRBD2,many,TRBJ2-1,TRBV6-5,CASSSGRADNEQFF,TGTGCCAGCAGTAGCGGGAGGGCCGACAATGAGCAGTTCTTC
-,-,TRBJ1-2,TRBV7-3,CASSFRGAGSGYTF,TGTGCCAGCAGCTTCCGTGGGGCAGGGTCCGGCTACACCTTC
TRBD2,once,TRBJ2-1,TRBV10-2,CASWTSGSYEQFF,TGCGCCAGTTGGACTAGCGGGAGCTATGAGCAGTTCTTC
-,-,TRBJ2-2,TRBV15,CATSISGITGGKLFF,TGTGCCACCAGCATCTCCGGAATCACTGGCGGGAAGCTGTTTTTT
TRBD2,many,TRBJ2-1,TRBV6-4,CASSDSASGRIHEQFF,TGTGCCAGCAGTGACTCAGCTAGCGGGAGGATCCATGAGCAGTTCTTC
-,many,TRBJ1-5,TRBV7-8,CASSLGRRDGNQPQHF,TGTGCCAGCAGCTTAGGTAGGCGGGATGGCAATCAGCCCCAGCATTTT
TRBD2,many,TRBJ2-1,TRBV20-1,CSARDLLAGGNVREQFF,TGCAGTGCTAGAGATCTTCTAGCGGGGGGGAACGTGAGGGAGCAGTTCTTC
-,-,TRBJ2-3,TRBV7-2,CASSFGVRDTDTQYF,TGTGCCAGCAGCTTTGGGGTTCGGGACACAGATACGCAGTATTTT
-,-,TRBJ2-2,TRBV7-2,CASSLSGYHTGELFF,TGTGCCAGCAGCTTAAGCGGGTATCACACCGGGGAGCTGTTTTTT
TRBD2,-,TRBJ2-1,TRBV7-9,CASGRPTYNEQFF,TGTGCTAGCGGGAGACCTACCTACAATGAGCAGTTCTTC
TRBD1,-,TRBJ1-3,TRBV7-6,CASSLTGVLGQGVSGNTIYF,TGTGCCAGCAGCCTTACTGGGGTATTGGGACAGGGGGTGAGCGGAAACACCATATATTTT